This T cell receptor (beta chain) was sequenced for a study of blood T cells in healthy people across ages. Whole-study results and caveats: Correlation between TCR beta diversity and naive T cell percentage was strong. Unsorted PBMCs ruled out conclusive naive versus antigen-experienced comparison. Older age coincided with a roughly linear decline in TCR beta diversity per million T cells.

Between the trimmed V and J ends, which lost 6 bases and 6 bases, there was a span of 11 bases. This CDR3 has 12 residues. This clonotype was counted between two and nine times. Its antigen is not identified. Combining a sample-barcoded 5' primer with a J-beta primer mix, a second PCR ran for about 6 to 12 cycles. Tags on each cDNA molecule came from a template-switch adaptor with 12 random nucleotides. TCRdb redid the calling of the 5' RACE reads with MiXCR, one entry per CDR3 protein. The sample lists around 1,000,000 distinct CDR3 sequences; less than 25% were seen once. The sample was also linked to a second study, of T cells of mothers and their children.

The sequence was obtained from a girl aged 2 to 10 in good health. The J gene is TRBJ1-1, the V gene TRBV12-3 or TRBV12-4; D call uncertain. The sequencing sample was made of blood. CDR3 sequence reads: CASRRSGPEAFF. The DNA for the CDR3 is TGTGCCAGCAGACGAAGCGGCCCTGAAGCTTTCTTT.